These 22 T cell receptor beta chains share one sample of origin, sequenced in a study of regulatory T cells in long-lasting Graves disease. CDR3-region Arm-PCR and iRepertoire HTBI primers produced the TCR beta libraries. MiXCR, run by TCRdb on the multiplex PCR reads, gives a single entry per CDR3 protein. The sample yields around 400,000 distinct CDR3 sequences, less than 20% seen once. As for time point: newly diagnosed GD, antithyroid drugs for less than 3 months. From RNA extracted from PBMCs, the TCR library was made. This specimen consisted of peripheral blood mononuclear cells (PBMCs), obtained at new diagnosis, from a patient treated with antithyroid drugs. The receptors shown here come from a female donor with Graves disease.

This clonotype was seen many times. This rearrangement joins TRBV6-1 to TRBJ1-3, with 11 bases aligning to TRBD1. CDR3 size: 15 residues. Trimming removed 6 bases from V and 1 base from J; junction bases left unmatched: 2. In germline, CDR1 is MNHNS, CDR2 SASEGT. Here the CDR3 DNA reads TGTGCCAGCAGAGGGACAGGGGGTTCTGGAAACACCATATATTTT. It yields the protein CASRGTGGSGNTIYF.

This clonotype was detected ten times or more. V is TRBV11-2 and J is TRBJ2-3; 12 nucleotides agree with TRBD2. The length of the CDR3 is 17 residues. The V gene's germline CDR1 is SGHAT and CDR2 FQNNGV. The V gene end was trimmed by 1 base and the J gene end by 3 bases; junction bases not matched to a gene: 5. In DNA, the CDR3 is TGTGCCAGCAGCTTAGGTCCTAGCGGGAGGGGGACAGATACGCAGTATTTT. It is translated as CASSLGPSGRGTDTQYF.

This clonotype was recorded many times. The genes are TRBV6-2 or TRBV6-3 and TRBJ2-3, with D possibly TRBD1 on 5 matching bases. This CDR3 contains 16 residues. Trimming removed 5 bases from V and 0 bases from J, with 15 bases in between. Germline loops: CDR1 MNHEY, CDR2 SVGEGT. This CDR3 is CASSIGQHRSTDTQYF. CDR3 nucleotides: TGTGCCAGCAGTATCGGCCAACACAGGAGCACAGATACGCAGTATTTT.

The sample holds a few counts of this clonotype. The J gene is TRBJ2-4, the V gene TRBV20-1; weak D call: TRBD1 (5 bases). Germline V gives CDR1 DFQATT, CDR2 SNEGSKA (reference sequence). V lost 3 bases to trimming and J lost 3 bases, with 15 bases between them. This CDR3 contains 15 residues. CDR3 residues: CSARYRFWGKNIQYF. In DNA form, the CDR3 reads TGCAGTGCTAGGTACAGGTTCTGGGGCAAAAACATTCAGTACTTC.

In this sample, this clonotype turned up many times. The rearrangement uses TRBV10-1 and TRBJ1-3; D perhaps matches TRBD1 (5 bases). Trimming cost V 2 bases and J 0 bases, with 20 bases left between them. Germline CDR1 is WNHNN and CDR2 is SYGVQD (reference sequence). The CDR3 loop spans 19 amino acids. CDR3 sequence reads: CASSEGKDINEGSGNTIYF. The CDR3, as DNA: TGCGCCAGCAGTGAGGGAAAGGACATAAACGAGGGCTCTGGAAACACCATATATTTT.

A word on this clonotype: This likely reflects a read error, since a far larger clone is one base away. No conserved phenylalanine or tryptophan ends this CDR3, so it is likely a read error. The DNA for the CDR3 is TGTGCCAGCAGCCAGTCGGGGGGGACGAACACCGGGGAGCTGTTTCTT. Its protein is CASSQSGGTNTGELFL. J is TRBJ2-2 and V is TRBV19, with 8 bases matching TRBD2. The germline gives CDR1 LNHDA, CDR2 SQIVND (reference sequence). This CDR3 contains 16 residues. The V gene end was trimmed by 9 bases and the J gene end by 0 bases; junction bases not matched to a gene: 9.

The table lists this clonotype with many counts. The chain recombines TRBV6-1 with TRBJ2-5; 11 positions agree with TRBD2. V lost 7 bases and J lost 3; bases outside the gene matches: 10. Germline V gene sequence: CDR1 MNHNS, CDR2 SASEGT. CDR3 length equals 16 residues. The CDR3 is CASTDTSGGEEETQYF. The DNA for the CDR3 is TGTGCCAGCACAGACACTAGCGGGGGAGAAGAAGAGACCCAGTACTTC.

This clonotype was seen a single time. It may be a read error: a sequence one base away is much more abundant. This chain connects TRBV9 to TRBJ1-2, with D perhaps matching TRBD1 (6 bases). Germline V gives CDR1 SGDLS, CDR2 YYNGEE. The CDR3 length is 17 residues. DNA for the CDR3: TGTGCCAGCAGCTCCTTAGGGACACAGATTGAGAGGGATGGCTGCACCTTC. It codes for CASSSLGTQIERDGCTF.

This clonotype was seen repeatedly, ten times or more. The V and J genes are TRBV20-1 and TRBJ1-2; D is unclear. Germline V gene data show CDR1 as DFQATT and CDR2 as SNEGSKA (reference sequence). CDR3 length: 13 residues. V lost 3 bases and J lost 1, with 9 bases in between. The CDR3 loop is CSASTAVNYGYTF. DNA for the CDR3: TGCAGTGCTAGTACGGCGGTTAACTATGGCTACACCTTC.

This clonotype was seen more than once but under ten times. The genes are TRBV5-1 and TRBJ1-1, with D maybe TRBD1 (6 bases). The CDR3 consists of 16 residues. The germline V gene has CDR1 SGHRS and CDR2 YFSETQ. Trimming left V 0 bases short and J 3 bases short, with 15 bases between. The CDR3 sequence: CASSLDGMGAHTEAFF. The DNA for the CDR3 is TGCGCCAGCAGCTTGGATGGTATGGGGGCGCACACTGAAGCTTTCTTT.

This clonotype has only a few counts. The chain employs TRBV20-1 and TRBJ2-7, with 7 bases fitting TRBD2. This CDR3 is 17 amino acids long. Germline CDR1 DFQATT, CDR2 SNEGSKA (reference sequence). Unmatched junction bases numbered 13, after V lost 2 bases and J lost 0 bases. The chain's CDR3 is CSARTSKRLAFSYEQYF. CDR3 DNA: TGCAGTGCTAGAACTTCCAAAAGACTAGCCTTCTCCTACGAGCAGTACTTC.

The CDR3 DNA is TGTGCCAGCAGCACTAGTCGTAGACACAATGAGCAGTTCTTC. It encodes CASSTSRRHNEQFF. The rearrangement joins TRBV27 to TRBJ2-1; D is possibly TRBD2 (5 bases). The germline gives CDR1 MNHEY, CDR2 SMNVEV (reference sequence). The V end was cut by 6 bases, the J end by 5 bases, with 14 bases between. The CDR3 is made up of 14 amino acids.

This clonotype was seen only once. A much larger clone sits a single nucleotide away, making a read error possible. The chain couples TRBV4-1 to TRBJ1-5; D remains ambiguous. The V end lost 2 bases, the J end lost 7 bases, and 9 bases lay between the germline ends. Per the germline V gene, CDR1 is MGHRA and CDR2 is YSYEKL. The CDR3 loop spans 13 amino acids. The CDR3 DNA is TGCGCCAGCAGCCAATTCATACTGCAGCCCCAGCATTTT. Translated, it gives CASSQFILQPQHF.

This clonotype was counted ten times or more. The rearrangement joins TRBV7-9 to TRBJ2-7; D gene ambiguous. CDR3 length: 14 residues. V gave up 5 bases and J gave up 2 bases, with 13 bases separating them. The germline gives CDR1 SEHNR, CDR2 FQNEAQ (reference sequence). In DNA, the CDR3 is TGTGCCAGCAGCCCCTGGAACGGAACCTACGAGCAGTACTTC. Translation: CASSPWNGTYEQYF.

This clonotype occurred many times. This chain links TRBV11-2 with TRBJ2-3; 10 nucleotides match TRBD2. V dropped 4 bases and J dropped 4; count of bases not matched to a gene: 8. The V gene's germline CDR1 is SGHAT and CDR2 FQNNGV. This CDR3 has 16 amino acids. CDR3 region: CASSSQAGGPADTQYF. CDR3 bases: TGTGCCAGCAGCTCCCAAGCGGGAGGGCCGGCAGATACGCAGTATTTT.

V is TRBV12-3 or TRBV12-4 and J is TRBJ1-2, with 9 bases matching TRBD1. The V gene end was trimmed by 4 bases and the J gene end by 10 bases; junction bases not matched to a gene: 7. CDR3 length: 13 amino acids. The CDR3 here is CASSSPGQGPYTF. The CDR3 DNA reads as TGTGCCAGCAGTTCTCCGGGACAGGGCCCCTACACCTTC.

This clonotype was seen ten or more times. The chain combines TRBV20-1 with TRBJ1-1; D is undetermined. Germline V gene sequence: CDR1 DFQATT, CDR2 SNEGSKA (reference sequence). This CDR3 has 15 residues. The V end lost 3 bases, the J end lost 0 bases, and 14 bases lay between the germline ends. The DNA of the CDR3 is TGCAGTGCTAGTAGGTTCAGGTTCATGAACACTGAAGCTTTCTTT. Translated, it gives CSASRFRFMNTEAFF.

This clonotype was found many times. The chain is built from TRBV19 and TRBJ1-5; 8 bases align to TRBD1. J was trimmed by 4 bases and V by 7 bases; bases with no gene match: 9. There are 15 residues in the CDR3. CDR1 and CDR2 (germline): LNHDA, SQIVND (reference sequence). CDR3 bases: TGTGCCAGTATTAGAGGACAGGGACTAAATCAGCCCCAGCATTTT. Translation: CASIRGQGLNQPQHF.

This chain links TRBV28 with TRBJ1-1; no reliable D call. Looked up from germline, CDR1 is MDHEN and CDR2 is SYDVKM. V lost 6 bases to trimming and J lost 7 bases, with 6 bases between them. This CDR3 region has 10 residues. The CDR3 here is CASSLFEAFF. The DNA for the CDR3 is TGTGCCAGCAGCCTATTTGAAGCTTTCTTT.

The chain links TRBV25-1 to TRBJ2-2; TRBD2 matches 11 bases. The CDR3 runs 21 residues. Looked up from germline, CDR1 is MGHDK and CDR2 is SYGVNS. Unmatched junction bases numbered 24, after V lost 4 bases and J lost 8 bases. The CDR3 region has the DNA TGTGCCAGCAGTGCCTCTACAGGGGTGACGGCTAGCGGGAGGAGAGGTGGGGAGCTGTTTTTT. It translates to CASSASTGVTASGRRGGELFF.

The chain couples TRBV12-3 or TRBV12-4 to TRBJ1-2, with no clear D. CDR3 length: 13 amino acids. Between the trimmed V and J ends, which lost 3 bases and 2 bases, there was a span of 7 bases. The CDR3 reads CASSFDENYGYTF. Written as DNA, the CDR3 is TGTGCCAGCAGTTTTGATGAGAACTATGGCTACACCTTC.

This clonotype was counted ten times or more. The chain employs TRBV28 and TRBJ2-3; 13 positions agree with TRBD2. V trimming: 5 bases; J trimming: 3 bases; junction bases outside the gene matches: 11. The CDR3 length is 18 residues. Germline V gives CDR1 MDHEN, CDR2 SYDVKM. CDR3 region: CASSPPVPLAGGTDTQYF. The CDR3 nucleotides read TGTGCCAGCAGTCCCCCGGTCCCACTAGCGGGAGGGACAGATACGCAGTATTTT. The full variable domain, with the rest looked up from reference TRBV28 and TRBJ2-3, is DVKVTQSSRYLVKRTGEKVFLECVQDMDHENMFWYRQDPGLGLRLIYFSYDVKMKEKGDIPEGYSVSREKKERFSLILESASTNQTSMYLCASSPPVPLAGGTDTQYFGPGTRLTVL.